The sample holds one count of the clone carrying this T cell receptor (beta chain). The data are from a study of blood T cell repertoires in COVID-19. About the research overall: Italy, Spain and the United States were the sources of the convalescent and acute COVID-19 samples. From T cells, B-cell-depleted T cells, or PBMCs came the material, which was cDNA or gDNA.

Profiled with immunoSEQ multiplex PCR; TCRdb holds only in-frame clones, not every one. The sample lists about 180,000 clones; nearly 90% were seen once. Participants came from roughly 25 US areas, aged about 18 to 100 years. Researchers sorted participants into cohorts using their self-reported clinical history. The sample comprised PBMCs or T cells enriched from blood (not recorded which). The sequence came from a woman aged 40 to 50 with acute COVID-19.

The CDR3 DNA reads as TGTGCCAGCAGCTCGACAGAGAGTTATGGCTACACCTTC. Encoded protein: CASSSTESYGYTF. The V call is TRBV7-3, the J call TRBJ1-2; perhaps TRBD1 as D (5 bases). Germline CDR1 SGHTA, CDR2 FQGTGA. Trimming pared 4 bases from V and 5 bases from J, leaving 11 bases between. The CDR3 is 13 residues long.